Each of the 22 T cell receptor beta chains below was sequenced from the same sample in a study of T cell responses to AZD1222 COVID-19 vaccine (dated by TCRdb to the early 2020s). The time point label on this specimen signifies: about 28 days (+/-7) after the second vaccine dose. Receptor libraries were prepared by the immunoSEQ multiplex PCR assay. Sourced from immuneACCESS, this table was stored by TCRdb with only in-frame sequences that have V and J called. A share of the clones is absent; for the studies checked, an unresolved V gene accounts for under half, and the remainder has no known explanation. This sample is represented by 100,000 to 150,000 clones; approximately 94% of them were singletons. The ten most abundant clones make up more than 4.5% of the sample. The input for sequencing was peripheral blood, taken 28 days after the second AZD1222 dose. These receptors were obtained from an adult who received the AZD1222 COVID-19 vaccine.

The gene calls are TRBV7-9 and TRBJ2-3; unclear D gene. The ends were cut back, 2 bases at V and 0 bases at J, with 21 bases in the middle. CDR1 and CDR2 (germline): SEHNR, FQNEAQ (reference sequence). The CDR3 runs 19 residues. The CDR3 bases are TGTGCCAGCAGCTTATCAGTCAGCAGCCGCTATCTAAGCACAGATACGCAGTATTTT. It translates to CASSLSVSSRYLSTDTQYF.

This chain uses TRBV7-2 with TRBJ2-3; D gene unclear. The germline CDR1 and CDR2 sequences are SGHTA and FQGNSA. The V end was cut by 5 bases, the J end by 0 bases, with 21 bases between. This CDR3 has 18 amino acids. CDR3 sequence reads: CASSAHSVGSRSTDTQYF. In DNA form, the CDR3 reads TGTGCCAGCAGCGCACACTCAGTGGGGTCTCGAAGCACAGATACGCAGTATTTT.

The V gene is TRBV5-1, the J gene TRBJ2-3; 12 nucleotides agree with TRBD2. Germline V gives CDR1 SGHRS, CDR2 YFSETQ. CDR3 size: 16 residues. J gave up 5 bases and V 2 bases, and 6 bases lay outside the gene matches. This CDR3 reads CASSFLAGGPVDTQYF. The CDR3 DNA is TGCGCCAGCAGCTTTCTAGCGGGAGGGCCGGTAGATACGCAGTATTTT.

The chain joins TRBV5-4 to TRBJ2-3, with a tentative D call TRBD1 (6 bases). The CDR3 totals 14 residues. V was cut by 4 bases and J by 4 bases, with 13 bases left in between. CDR1 SGHNT and CDR2 YYREEE come from the germline V gene (reference sequence). CDR3 coding DNA: TGTGCCAGCAGCACCCGTTCAGGGGCAGATACGCAGTATTTT. Translated: CASSTRSGADTQYF.

The chain joins TRBV25-1 to TRBJ1-6; D ambiguous. V lost 3 bases and J 6 bases, leaving 12 bases between the germline ends. CDR1 is MGHDK and CDR2 is SYGVNS in the germline V gene. This CDR3 is 15 amino acids long. CDR3 sequence (DNA): TGTGCCAGCAGTGAGGGCACAGCTTTTAATTCACCCCTCCACTTT. Encoded protein: CASSEGTAFNSPLHF.

The table lists this clone with a count of one. This rearrangement joins TRBV5-1 to TRBJ2-2; TRBD2 matches at 8 bases. The germline CDR1 and CDR2 sequences are SGHRS and YFSETQ. J gave up 0 bases and V 4 bases, and 5 bases lay outside the gene matches. The CDR3 totals 16 residues. The chain's CDR3 is CASSEERGTNTGELFF. The CDR3 region has the DNA TGCGCCAGCAGCGAGGAGCGGGGGACGAACACCGGGGAGCTGTTTTTT.

The chain uses TRBV7-7 and TRBJ2-7, with D possibly being TRBD1 or TRBD2 (5 bases each). Trimming removed 6 bases from V and 3 bases from J, with 18 bases in between. The CDR3 sequence is 15 residues long. Germline V gene lookup returns CDR1 SSHAT and CDR2 FNYEAQ (reference sequence). The CDR3 DNA is TGTGCCAGCAGTTTGAGGGTGGGACCGATCTACGAGCAGTACTTC. Translation: CASSLRVGPIYEQYF.

The rearrangement joins TRBV7-2 to TRBJ2-5; possible D gene TRBD2, 7 bases. Germline CDR1 SGHTA, CDR2 FQGNSA. CDR3 size: 12 residues. The V gene lost 4 bases and the J gene lost 9 bases, with 12 bases spanning the gap. CDR3 sequence reads: CASSWWGGPQYF. The CDR3 DNA is TGTGCCAGCAGCTGGTGGGGGGGGCCCCAGTACTTC.

The chain uses TRBV5-1 and TRBJ2-1, with 8 positions matching TRBD2. This CDR3 spans 16 amino acids. Germline loops: CDR1 SGHRS, CDR2 YFSETQ. V lost 4 bases, J lost 7 bases, and 13 bases stayed unmatched. The DNA for the CDR3 is TGCGCCAGCAGCCCTCGACTAGCGACCCGAGGAAATGAGCAGTTCTTC. Translation: CASSPRLATRGNEQFF.

This rearrangement joins TRBV9 to TRBJ1-2, with TRBD1 matching over 9 bases. Germline assignment: CDR1 SGDLS and CDR2 YYNGEE. The J segment lost 6 bases and the V segment lost 5 bases, leaving 8 bases of the junction unmatched. There are 14 residues in the CDR3. CDR3 nucleotide sequence: TGTGCCAGCAGGAGACAGGGGGAATTTGATGGCTACACCTTC. Encoded protein: CASRRQGEFDGYTF.

The chain is built from TRBV19 and TRBJ2-6, with 7 bases lining up with TRBD2. The germline V gene has CDR1 LNHDA and CDR2 SQIVND (reference sequence). The CDR3 loop spans 15 amino acids. V lost 4 bases, J lost 0 bases, and 0 bases stayed unmatched. The CDR3 spells CASSSGGSGANVLTF. The CDR3 DNA sequence: TGTGCCAGTAGTAGCGGGGGCTCTGGGGCCAACGTCCTGACTTTC.

This clone was seen once. The rearrangement joins TRBV18 to TRBJ1-1; D not certain. V was clipped by 4 bases and J by 4 bases, with 19 bases between them. The CDR3 runs to 16 residues. Germline V lookup: CDR1 KGHSH, CDR2 LQKENI. CDR3: CASSQISDDRGTEAFF. The CDR3 nucleotides read TGTGCCAGCTCACAGATATCCGATGACCGAGGCACTGAAGCTTTCTTT.

The V and J genes are TRBV30 and TRBJ2-6, with D unresolved. The CDR3 has 15 amino acids. V was pared by 0 bases and J by 0 bases, with 6 bases between. Germline CDR1 GTSNPN, CDR2 SVGIG (reference sequence). The CDR3 here is CAWSVGSSGANVLTF. CDR3 bases: TGTGCCTGGAGTGTAGGATCCTCTGGGGCCAACGTCCTGACTTTC.

This rearrangement joins TRBV30 to TRBJ1-4, with D perhaps matching TRBD1 (5 bases). Per the germline V gene, CDR1 is GTSNPN and CDR2 is SVGIG (reference sequence). CDR3 length: 12 amino acids. Between the trimmed V and J ends, which lost 3 bases and 9 bases, there was a span of 11 bases. CDR3 region: CAWREGSQKLFF. The CDR3 coding sequence is TGTGCCTGGAGGGAGGGGTCTCAAAAACTGTTTTTT.

The V call is TRBV9, the J call TRBJ2-1; 14 bases match TRBD2. V was clipped by 2 bases and J by 3 bases; unmatched bases: 4. Germline V gives CDR1 SGDLS, CDR2 YYNGEE. This CDR3 is built from 17 residues. As DNA, the CDR3 is TGTGCCAGCAGCGTGGGGACTAGCGGGAGCCACTACAATGAGCAGTTCTTC. Its protein product is CASSVGTSGSHYNEQFF.

V and J are TRBV27 and TRBJ1-1; D unresolved. Trimming pared 6 bases from V and 2 bases from J, leaving 13 bases between. Germline lookup yields CDR1 MNHEY and CDR2 SMNVEV (reference sequence). The CDR3 runs 14 residues. This chain's CDR3 is CASRPPSRNTEAFF. The CDR3 region has the DNA TGTGCCAGCAGACCCCCCTCAAGAAACACTGAAGCTTTCTTT.

As to this clone: The same CDR3 arises from other DNA sequences in this sample as well. The rearrangement joins TRBV12-3 or TRBV12-4 to TRBJ1-2; D not resolved. Trimming stripped 3 bases from V and 3 bases from J, with 5 bases between. This CDR3 has 12 residues. CDR3 sequence: CASSFGDYGYTF. The CDR3 DNA is TGTGCCAGCAGTTTTGGCGACTATGGCTACACCTTC.

The chain employs TRBV24-1 and TRBJ1-3; D possibly corresponds to TRBD1 (6 bases). Trimming pared 4 bases from V and 7 bases from J, leaving 19 bases between. Per the germline V gene, CDR1 is KGHDR and CDR2 is SFDVKD. The CDR3 consists of 16 residues. The DNA of the CDR3 is TGTGCCACCAGTGACCCAGGGGACACAGGCCGGAACACCATATATTTT. Translation: CATSDPGDTGRNTIYF.

The V call is TRBV15, the J call TRBJ1-2; 8 positions match TRBD1. Germline V gives CDR1 LNHNV, CDR2 YYDKDF (reference sequence). V lost 1 base, J lost 4 bases, and 2 bases stayed unmatched. The CDR3 covers 14 residues. DNA for the CDR3: TGTGCCACCAGCAGAGTGGGACAGGTCTATGGCTACACCTTC. Translation: CATSRVGQVYGYTF.

The rearrangement links TRBV19 to TRBJ1-1; maybe TRBD1 (5 bases). Trimming took 5 bases from V and 1 from J, leaving 17 bases between them. CDR1 and CDR2 from the germline V gene are LNHDA and SQIVND (reference sequence). This CDR3 contains 16 residues. CDR3: CASSPNRIRGNTEAFF. In DNA, the CDR3 is TGTGCCAGTAGTCCAAACAGGATTCGGGGGAACACTGAAGCTTTCTTT.

This chain links TRBV11-2 with TRBJ1-2, with D tentatively TRBD1 (6 bases). V was clipped by 4 bases and J by 4 bases, with 19 bases between them. The germline CDR1 and CDR2 sequences are SGHAT and FQNNGV. The CDR3 is 16 residues long. CDR3 residues: CASSSGPGGSGYGYTF. CDR3 bases: TGTGCCAGCAGCTCCGGTCCGGGGGGCAGTGGCTATGGCTACACCTTC. The full variable domain, rest sourced from reference TRBV11-2 and TRBJ1-2, is EAGVAQSPRYKIIEKRQSVAFWCNPISGHATLYWYQQILGQGPKLLIQFQNNGVVDDSQLPKDRFSAERLKGVDSTLKIQPAKLEDSAVYLCASSSGPGGSGYGYTFGSGTRLTVV.

The rearrangement uses TRBV4-1 and TRBJ2-3, with a weak D call TRBD2 (5 bases). The CDR3 runs 16 residues. V was trimmed by 2 bases and J by 0 bases, leaving 12 bases between them. Germline V gene lookup returns CDR1 MGHRA and CDR2 YSYEKL. CDR3: CASSQSPGSSTDTQYF. The CDR3 DNA sequence: TGCGCCAGCAGCCAATCTCCGGGATCTAGCACAGATACGCAGTATTTT.